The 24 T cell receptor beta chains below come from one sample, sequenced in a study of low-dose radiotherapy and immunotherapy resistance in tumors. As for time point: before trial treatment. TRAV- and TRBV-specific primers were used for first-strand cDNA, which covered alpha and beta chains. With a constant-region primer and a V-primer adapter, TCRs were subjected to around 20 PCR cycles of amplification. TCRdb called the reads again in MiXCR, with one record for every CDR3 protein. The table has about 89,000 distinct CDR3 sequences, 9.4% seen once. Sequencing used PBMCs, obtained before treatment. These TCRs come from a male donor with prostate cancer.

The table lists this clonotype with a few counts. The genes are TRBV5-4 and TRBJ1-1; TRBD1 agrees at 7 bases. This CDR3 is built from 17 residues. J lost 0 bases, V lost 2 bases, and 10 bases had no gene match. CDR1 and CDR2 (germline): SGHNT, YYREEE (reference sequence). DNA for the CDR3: TGTGCCAGCAGCTTCGGGGACAGAAGAGGCATGAACACTGAAGCTTTCTTT. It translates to CASSFGDRRGMNTEAFF.

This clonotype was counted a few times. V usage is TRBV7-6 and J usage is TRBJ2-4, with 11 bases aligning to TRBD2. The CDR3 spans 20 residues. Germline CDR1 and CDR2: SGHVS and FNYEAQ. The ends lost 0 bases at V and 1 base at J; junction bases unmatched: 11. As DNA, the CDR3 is TGTGCCAGCAGCTTAGCGTCGCCTAGCGGGAGGCCAGGGGCCAAAAACATTCAGTACTTC. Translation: CASSLASPSGRPGAKNIQYF. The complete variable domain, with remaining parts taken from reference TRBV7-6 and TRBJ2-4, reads GAGVSQSPRYKVTKRGQDVALRCDPISGHVSLYWYRQALGQGPEFLTYFNYEAQQDKSGLPNDRFSAERPEGSISTLTIQRTEQRDSAMYRCASSLASPSGRPGAKNIQYFGAGTRLSVL.

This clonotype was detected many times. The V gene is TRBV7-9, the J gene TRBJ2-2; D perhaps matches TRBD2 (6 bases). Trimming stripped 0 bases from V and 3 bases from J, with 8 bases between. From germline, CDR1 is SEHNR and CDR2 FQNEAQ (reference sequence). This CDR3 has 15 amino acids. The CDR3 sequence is CASSLAGGHTGELFF. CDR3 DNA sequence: TGTGCCAGCAGCTTAGCCGGAGGGCACACCGGGGAGCTGTTTTTT.

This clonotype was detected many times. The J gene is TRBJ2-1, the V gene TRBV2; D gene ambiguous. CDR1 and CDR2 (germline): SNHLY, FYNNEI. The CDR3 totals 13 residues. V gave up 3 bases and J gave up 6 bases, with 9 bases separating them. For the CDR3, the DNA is TGTGCCAGCAGTGATCTTAAGGGCAATGAGCAGTTCTTC. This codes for CASSDLKGNEQFF.

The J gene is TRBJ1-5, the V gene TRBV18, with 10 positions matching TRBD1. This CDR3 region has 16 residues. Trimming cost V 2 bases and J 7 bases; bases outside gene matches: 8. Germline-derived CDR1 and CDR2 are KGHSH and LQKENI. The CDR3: CASSPTGTGVLQPQHF. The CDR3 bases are TGTGCCAGCTCACCAACAGGGACAGGGGTATTGCAGCCCCAGCATTTT.

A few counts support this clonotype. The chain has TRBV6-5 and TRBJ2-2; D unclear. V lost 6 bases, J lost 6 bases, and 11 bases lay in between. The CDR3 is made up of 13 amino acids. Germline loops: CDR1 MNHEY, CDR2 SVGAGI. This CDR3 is CASSLVGSGELFF. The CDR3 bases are TGTGCCAGCAGCCTCGTCGGTTCCGGGGAGCTGTTTTTT.

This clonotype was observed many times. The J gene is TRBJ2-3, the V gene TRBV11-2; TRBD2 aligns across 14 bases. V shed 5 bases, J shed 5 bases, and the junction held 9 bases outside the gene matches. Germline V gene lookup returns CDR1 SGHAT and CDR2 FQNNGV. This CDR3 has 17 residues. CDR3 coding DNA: TGTGCCAGCAGCCCGAGGACTAGCGGGAGGCCAATAGATACGCAGTATTTT. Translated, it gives CASSPRTSGRPIDTQYF.

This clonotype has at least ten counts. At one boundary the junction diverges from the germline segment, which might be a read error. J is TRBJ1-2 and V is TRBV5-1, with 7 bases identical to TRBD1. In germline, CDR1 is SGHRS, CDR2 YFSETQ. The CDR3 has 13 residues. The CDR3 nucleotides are TGTGCCAGCTCCCCGGGACAGAACTATGGCTACACCTTC. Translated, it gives CASSPGQNYGYTF.

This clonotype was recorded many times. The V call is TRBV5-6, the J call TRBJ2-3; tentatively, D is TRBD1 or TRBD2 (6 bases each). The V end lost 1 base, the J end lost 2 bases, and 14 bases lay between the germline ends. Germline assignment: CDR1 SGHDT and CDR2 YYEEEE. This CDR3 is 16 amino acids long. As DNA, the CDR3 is TGTGCCAGCAGCTTGTTATACTGGGGGGCCACAGATACGCAGTATTTT. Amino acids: CASSLLYWGATDTQYF.

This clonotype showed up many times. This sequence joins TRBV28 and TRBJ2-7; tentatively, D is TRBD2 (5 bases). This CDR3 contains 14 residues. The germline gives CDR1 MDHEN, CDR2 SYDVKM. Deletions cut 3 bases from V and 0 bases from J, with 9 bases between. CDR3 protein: CASSLRAPSYEQYF. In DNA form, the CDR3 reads TGTGCCAGCAGTTTGCGGGCACCCTCCTACGAGCAGTACTTC.

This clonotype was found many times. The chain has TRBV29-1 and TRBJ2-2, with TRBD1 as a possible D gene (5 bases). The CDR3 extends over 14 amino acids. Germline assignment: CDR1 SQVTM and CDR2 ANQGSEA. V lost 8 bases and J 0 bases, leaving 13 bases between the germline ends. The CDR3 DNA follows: TGCAGCATCTCCAAGGGGTCGAACACCGGGGAGCTGTTTTTT. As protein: CSISKGSNTGELFF.

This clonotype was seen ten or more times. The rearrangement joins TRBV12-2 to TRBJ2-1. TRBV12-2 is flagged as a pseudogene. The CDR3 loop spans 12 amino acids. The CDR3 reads CASRHHQNEQFF. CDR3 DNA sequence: TGTGCAAGTCGCCATCACCAAAATGAGCAGTTCTTC.

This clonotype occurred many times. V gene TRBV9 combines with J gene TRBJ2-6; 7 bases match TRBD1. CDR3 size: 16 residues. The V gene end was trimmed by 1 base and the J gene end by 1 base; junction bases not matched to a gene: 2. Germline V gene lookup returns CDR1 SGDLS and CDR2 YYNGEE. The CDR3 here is CASSVTGQSGANVLTF. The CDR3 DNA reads TGTGCCAGCAGCGTAACGGGACAGTCTGGGGCCAACGTCCTGACTTTC.

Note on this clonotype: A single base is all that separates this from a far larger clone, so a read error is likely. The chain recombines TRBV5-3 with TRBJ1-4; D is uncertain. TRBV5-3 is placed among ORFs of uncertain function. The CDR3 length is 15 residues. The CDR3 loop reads CARSLFGGEDEKLFF. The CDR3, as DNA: TGTGCCAGGAGCTTGTTTGGAGGAGAAGATGAAAAACTGTTTTTT.

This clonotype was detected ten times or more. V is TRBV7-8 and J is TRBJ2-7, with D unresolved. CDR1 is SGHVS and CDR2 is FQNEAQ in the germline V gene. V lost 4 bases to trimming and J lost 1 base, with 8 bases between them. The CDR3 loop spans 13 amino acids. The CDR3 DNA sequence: TGTGCCAGCAGCTCTCGGTCGTCCTACGAGCAGTACTTC. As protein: CASSSRSSYEQYF.

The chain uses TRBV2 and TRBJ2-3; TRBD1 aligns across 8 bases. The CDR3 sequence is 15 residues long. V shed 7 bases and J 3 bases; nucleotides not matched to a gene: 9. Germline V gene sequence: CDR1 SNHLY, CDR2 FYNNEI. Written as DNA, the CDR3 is TGTGCCAGCAAATCACAGGGGGTTAGGACAGATACGCAGTATTTT. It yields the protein CASKSQGVRTDTQYF.

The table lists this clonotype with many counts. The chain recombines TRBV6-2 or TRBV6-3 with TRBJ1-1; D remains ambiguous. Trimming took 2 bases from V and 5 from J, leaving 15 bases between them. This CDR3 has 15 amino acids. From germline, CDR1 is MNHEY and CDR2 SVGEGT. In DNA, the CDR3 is TGTGCCAGCAGTTACGGGTTCAGAGTGGGGACTGAAGCTTTCTTT. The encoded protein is CASSYGFRVGTEAFF.

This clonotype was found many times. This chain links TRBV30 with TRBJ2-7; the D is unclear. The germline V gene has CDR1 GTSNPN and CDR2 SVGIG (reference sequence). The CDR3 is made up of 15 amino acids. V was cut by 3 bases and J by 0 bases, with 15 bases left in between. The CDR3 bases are TGTGCCTGGAGCCCCCCCCTTTGGAGCTCCTACGAGCAGTACTTC. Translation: CAWSPPLWSSYEQYF. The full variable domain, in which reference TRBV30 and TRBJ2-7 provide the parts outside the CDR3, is SQTIHQWPATLVQPVGSPLSLECTVEGTSNPNLYWYRQAAGRGLQLLFYSVGIGQISSEVPQNLSASRPQDRQFILSSKKLLLSDSGFYLCAWSPPLWSSYEQYFGPGTRLTVT.

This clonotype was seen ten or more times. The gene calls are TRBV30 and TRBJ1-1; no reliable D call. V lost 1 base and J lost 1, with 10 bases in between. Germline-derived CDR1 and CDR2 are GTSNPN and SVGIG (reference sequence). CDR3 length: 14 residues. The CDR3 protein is CAWSAEAANTEAFF. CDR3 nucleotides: TGTGCCTGGAGTGCGGAAGCAGCGAACACTGAAGCTTTCTTT. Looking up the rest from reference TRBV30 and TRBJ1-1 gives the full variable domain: SQTIHQWPATLVQPVGSPLSLECTVEGTSNPNLYWYRQAAGRGLQLLFYSVGIGQISSEVPQNLSASRPQDRQFILSSKKLLLSDSGFYLCAWSAEAANTEAFFGQGTRLTVV.

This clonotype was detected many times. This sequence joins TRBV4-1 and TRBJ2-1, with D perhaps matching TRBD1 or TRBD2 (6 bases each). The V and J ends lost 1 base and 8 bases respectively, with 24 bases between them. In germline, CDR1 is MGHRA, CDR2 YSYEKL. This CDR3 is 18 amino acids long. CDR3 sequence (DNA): TGCGCCAGCAGCCAAGGAAGCACGACAGGAGGGAGTAGGTATGAGCAGTTCTTC. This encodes CASSQGSTTGGSRYEQFF.

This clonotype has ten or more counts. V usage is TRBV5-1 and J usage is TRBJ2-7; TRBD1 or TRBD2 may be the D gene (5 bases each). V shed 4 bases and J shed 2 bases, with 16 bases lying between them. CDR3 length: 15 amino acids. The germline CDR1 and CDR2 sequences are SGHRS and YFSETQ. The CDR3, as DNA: TGCGCCAGCAGCGGTGGGGGAAGTGGGGCCTACGAGCAGTACTTC. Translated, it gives CASSGGGSGAYEQYF.

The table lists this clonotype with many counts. CDR3 DNA: TGTGCCAGTAGTATCCGGACAGATAGCAATCAGCCCCAGCATTTT. Translation gives CASSIRTDSNQPQHF. J is TRBJ1-5 and V is TRBV19; weak D call: TRBD1 (6 bases). Germline V gives CDR1 LNHDA, CDR2 SQIVND (reference sequence). The CDR3 sequence is 15 residues long. The V end lost 3 bases, the J end lost 0 bases, and 9 bases lay between the germline ends.

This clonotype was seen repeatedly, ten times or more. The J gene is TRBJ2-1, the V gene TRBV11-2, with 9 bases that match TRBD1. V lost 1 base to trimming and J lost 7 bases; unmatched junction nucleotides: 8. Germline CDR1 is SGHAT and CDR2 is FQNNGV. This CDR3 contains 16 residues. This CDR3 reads CASSLGWDRDRNEQFF. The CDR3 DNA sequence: TGTGCCAGCAGCTTAGGTTGGGACAGGGATAGAAATGAGCAGTTCTTC.

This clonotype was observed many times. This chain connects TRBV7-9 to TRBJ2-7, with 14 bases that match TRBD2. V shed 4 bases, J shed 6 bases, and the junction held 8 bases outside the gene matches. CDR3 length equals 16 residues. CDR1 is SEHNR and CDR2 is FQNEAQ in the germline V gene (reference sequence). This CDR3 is CASSSRGGLAGAEQYF. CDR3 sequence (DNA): TGTGCCAGCAGCTCACGTGGGGGACTAGCGGGAGCCGAGCAGTACTTC.